This passage covers 27 T cell receptor beta chains from one sample sequenced in a study of T cells in women clearing cervical HPV infection. Only in-frame clones appear in the TCRdb table, and some are missing; sequencing was by immunoSEQ multiplex PCR. This table lists 19,000 or so clones. The sequencing sample was made of blood buffy coat. These receptors originate from a woman aged 18-70 years with a cervical HPV16 infection that either progressed to CIN3+ or cleared (not recorded which).

With regard to this clone: The read comes to an end 3 residues before the CDR3 does, leaving the germline J gene to fill in the end. The gene calls are TRBV7-8 and TRBJ1-1; 9 nucleotides align to TRBD1. CDR3 size: 15 residues. Losses at the gene ends were 5 bases for V and 2 bases for J; bases not matched to a gene: 6. Germline-derived CDR1 and CDR2 are SGHVS and FQNEAQ. The CDR3 sequence: CASSLGQGLNTEAFF. The part of the CDR3 DNA that was read is TGTGCCAGCAGCCTTGGACAGGGGTTAAACACTGAA.

On this clone itself: The read ends 3 residues early relative to the CDR3; the germline J gene fills the gap. The chain combines TRBV6-4 with TRBJ1-1; D is perhaps TRBD1 (5 bases). Germline V lookup: CDR1 MRHNA, CDR2 SNTAGT. The CDR3 covers 14 residues. V was trimmed by 6 bases and J by 5 bases, leaving 16 bases between them. This CDR3 reads CASRDTSRGTEAFF. CDR3 DNA (partial): TGTGCCAGCAGGGACACTTCCCGGGGGACTGAA.

With regard to this clone: The read halts 3 residues ahead of the CDR3 end, with the missing end drawn from the germline J gene. The chain uses TRBV19 and TRBJ2-4; no definite D call. The germline CDR1 and CDR2 sequences are LNHDA and SQIVND (reference sequence). This CDR3 comprises 13 residues. The sequenced part of the CDR3 DNA is TGTGCCAGTAGAAGTCAGGCGAGCTATGGT. Translation: CASRSQASYG. In full, the CDR3 reads CASRSQASYGQYF. The full variable domain, rest sourced from reference TRBV19 and TRBJ2-4, is DGGITQSPKYLFRKEGQNVTLSCEQNLNHDAMYWYRQDPGQGLRLIYYSQIVNDFQKGDIAEGYSVSREKKESFPLTVTSAQKNPTAFYLCASRSQASYGQYFGAGTRLSVL.

To note about this clone: Read sequence stops 3 residues before the CDR3 end, and the germline J gene provides the missing end. The chain uses TRBV3-1 (or the pseudogene TRBV3-2) and TRBJ1-2, with TRBD1 as a possible D gene (6 bases). This CDR3 comprises 12 residues. Trimming shortened V by 4 bases and J by 5 bases, and 8 bases separated the two germline ends. Looked up from germline, CDR1 is LGHDT and CDR2 is YNNKEL (reference sequence). The CDR3 loop reads CASSLDRYGYTF. Incomplete CDR3 DNA: TGTGCCAGCAGCCTCGACAGGTATGGC.

About this clone itself: The read terminates 3 residues before the CDR3 end, so the remaining end is supplied by the germline J gene. The genes are TRBV20-1 and TRBJ2-3; 10 nucleotides match TRBD2. Germline values: CDR1 DFQATT, CDR2 SNEGSKA (reference sequence). CDR3 length equals 17 residues. With V trimmed by 0 bases and J by 2 bases, 8 bases remained unmatched. The DNA read from the CDR3 is TGCAGTGCTAGAGATAACCCAGCGGGGGGGAACACAGATACG. The encoded protein is CSARDNPAGGNTDT. The complete CDR3 reads CSARDNPAGGNTDTQYF.

About this clone itself: Coverage ceases 3 residues before the CDR3 finishes, and the germline J gene fills in the end. The chain links TRBV6-2 or TRBV6-3 to TRBJ1-6, with a possible D match to TRBD1 (5 bases). Trimming cost V 0 bases and J 11 bases, with 11 bases left between them. Germline V gives CDR1 MNHEY, CDR2 SVGEGT. The CDR3 contains 14 residues. Incomplete CDR3 DNA: TGTGCCAGCAGTTACTCCCCCAGGGAGGCACCC. Amino acids: CASSYSPREAP. The full CDR3 sequence reads CASSYSPREAPLHF.

With respect to this clone: The read halts 3 residues ahead of the CDR3 end, with the missing end drawn from the germline J gene. V gene TRBV5-1 combines with J gene TRBJ2-7; TRBD1 agrees at 8 bases. V lost 0 bases to trimming and J lost 2 bases; unmatched junction nucleotides: 4. Germline-derived CDR1 and CDR2 are SGHRS and YFSETQ. This CDR3 has 15 amino acids. CDR3 DNA, as far as it was read: TGCGCCAGCAGCTTGGGGAGGACAGGGACCTACGAG. Protein product: CASSLGRTGTYE. The whole CDR3 is CASSLGRTGTYEQYF.

This clone is medium-sized by frequency. The read ends 3 residues shy of where the CDR3 ends; the end is completed using the germline J gene. This chain uses TRBV10-3 with TRBJ2-1, with TRBD2 matching 8 bases. CDR1 and CDR2 (germline): ENHRY, SYGVKD. The trim removed 6 bases at V and 7 bases at J, leaving 11 bases unmatched. The CDR3 length is 15 residues. The CDR3 here is CAISEVRGGPNEQFF. CDR3 DNA (partial): TGTGCCATCAGCGAAGTACGGGGGGGGCCGAATGAG.

This clone is classed as medium-sized by frequency. CDR3 in amino acids: CASSLAGGGNTGELFF. The sequenced CDR3 bases are TGCGCCAGCAGCTTGGCCGGCGGGGGGAACACCGGGGAG. V and J are TRBV5-1 and TRBJ2-2, with TRBD2 matching over 7 bases. Coverage ceases 3 residues before the CDR3 finishes, and the germline J gene fills in the end. CDR3 length: 16 residues. V trimming: 0 bases; J trimming: 1 base; junction bases outside the gene matches: 3. In germline, CDR1 is SGHRS, CDR2 YFSETQ.

As for this clone: The sequenced fragment ends 3 residues before the CDR3 boundary, so the rest is inferred from the germline J gene. The chain is built from TRBV2 and TRBJ1-4; 7 bases fit TRBD1. V lost 7 bases to trimming and J lost 8 bases; unmatched junction nucleotides: 10. The CDR3 spans 14 residues. CDR1 and CDR2 (germline): SNHLY, FYNNEI. CDR3 bases read: TGTGCCAGCAAGGAGCAGGGGGTAAACGAAAAA. This encodes CASKEQGVNEK. The whole CDR3 region reads CASKEQGVNEKLFF.

To note about this clone: Read sequence stops 3 residues before the CDR3 end, and the germline J gene provides the missing end. This chain links TRBV12-3 or TRBV12-4 with TRBJ2-3; TRBD2 agrees at 7 bases. V lost 4 bases, J lost 7 bases, and 5 bases stayed unmatched. The CDR3 extends over 13 amino acids. CDR3 DNA, as far as it was read: TGTGCCAGCAGTTCCTCTAGCGGAAATACG. Translating gives CASSSSSGNT. The whole CDR3 protein reads CASSSSSGNTQYF.

About this clone itself: The read terminates 3 residues before the CDR3 end, so the remaining end is supplied by the germline J gene. The chain recombines TRBV5-6 with TRBJ1-2, with D hard to call. Germline CDR1 reads SGHDT; CDR2 reads YYEEEE. CDR3 size: 12 residues. The sequenced CDR3 bases are TGTGCCAGCAGCTTATCCACAGATACC. Amino acid sequence: CASSLSTDT. The full-length CDR3 reads as CASSLSTDTYTF.

Concerning this clone itself: The read falls 3 residues short of the CDR3 end, and the missing part is taken from the germline J gene. V gene TRBV5-1 combines with J gene TRBJ1-6; possible D gene TRBD1, 6 bases. CDR1 SGHRS and CDR2 YFSETQ come from the germline V gene. The CDR3 has 16 residues. The germline V and J ends were trimmed by 0 bases and 9 bases, with 16 bases remaining between them. The chain's CDR3 is CASSLGGTRRGSPLHF. The sequenced part of the CDR3 DNA is TGCGCCAGCAGCTTGGGGGGGACAAGGAGGGGTTCACCC.

Turning to this clone: Other DNA sequences in the sample encode the same CDR3. This CDR3 reads CASSPGRTGPYEQYF. Partial CDR3 DNA: TGTGCCAGCTCACCCGGCCGAACAGGGCCCTACGAG. V usage is TRBV18 and J usage is TRBJ2-7; D is possibly TRBD1 (6 bases). The CDR3 end is not reached by the read, which stops 3 residues before it; the germline J gene fills it in. This CDR3 region has 15 residues. V lost 3 bases and J 2 bases, leaving 14 bases between the germline ends. Germline V gene sequence: CDR1 KGHSH, CDR2 LQKENI.

Comment on this clone: The CDR3 is cut off 3 residues early in the read; its end comes from the germline J gene. The genes are TRBV18 and TRBJ2-7; 7 nucleotides agree with TRBD1. The CDR3 length is 15 residues. V was clipped by 1 base and J by 6 bases; unmatched bases: 9. CDR1 and CDR2 from the germline V gene are KGHSH and LQKENI. The CDR3 sequence: CASSPRPGQIAEQYF. The CDR3 bases that were read are TGTGCCAGCTCACCACGTCCGGGACAGATCGCCGAG.

Concerning this clone itself: The read ends 3 residues before the CDR3 terminus; that terminus is restored from the germline J gene. The V and J genes are TRBV2 and TRBJ2-2; tentatively, D is TRBD2 (5 bases). V dropped 7 bases and J dropped 8 bases, with 20 bases sitting between them. Germline-derived CDR1 and CDR2 are SNHLY and FYNNEI. The CDR3 consists of 15 residues. Incomplete CDR3 DNA: TGTGCCAGCACCCTTAGGGCCGGGGTTTTGGGGGAG. It specifies CASTLRAGVLGE. The complete CDR3 protein is CASTLRAGVLGELFF.

With respect to this clone: The read ends 3 residues early relative to the CDR3; the germline J gene fills the gap. The V and J genes are TRBV30 and TRBJ2-7; TRBD1 might be the D (6 bases). Germline V gene lookup returns CDR1 GTSNPN and CDR2 SVGIG (reference sequence). Trimming removed 1 base from V and 5 bases from J, with 18 bases in between. The CDR3 loop spans 15 amino acids. The part of the CDR3 DNA that was read is TGTGCCTGGAGTGGGATACAGGGTAGCGTTGACGAG. It translates to CAWSGIQGSVDE. In full, the CDR3 is CAWSGIQGSVDEQYF.

Worth noting for this clone: The observed sequence ends 3 residues before the CDR3 terminus, with the missing tail filled in from the germline J gene. J is TRBJ2-7 and V is TRBV2, with D perhaps TRBD2 (6 bases). This CDR3 region has 11 residues. V was clipped by 7 bases and J by 3 bases, with 7 bases between them. CDR1 and CDR2 from the germline V gene are SNHLY and FYNNEI. Partial CDR3 DNA: TGTGCCAGCAAGGAGGGCTACGAG. Translation: CASKEGYE. The CDR3 reads in full as CASKEGYEQYF.

As regards this clone: The read comes to an end 3 residues before the CDR3 does, leaving the germline J gene to fill in the end. V usage is TRBV6-4 and J usage is TRBJ2-7, with 7 bases aligning to TRBD2. Germline V gives CDR1 MRHNA, CDR2 SNTAGT. The CDR3 runs to 14 residues. Losses at the gene ends were 5 bases for V and 3 bases for J; bases not matched to a gene: 7. Partial CDR3 DNA: TGTGCCAGCAGTAGGGAAAGCGGGGACTACGAG. Translation: CASSRESGDYE. The entire CDR3 sequence reads CASSRESGDYEQYF.

Of note for this clone: Coverage ceases 3 residues before the CDR3 finishes, and the germline J gene fills in the end. This chain connects TRBV5-1 to TRBJ2-3; 7 bases match TRBD1. The germline V gene encodes CDR1 SGHRS and CDR2 YFSETQ. Unmatched junction bases numbered 8, after V lost 3 bases and J lost 4 bases. The CDR3 is 15 residues long. CDR3 DNA (partial): TGCGCCAGCAGCTATGAGGGGGCGCGGGCAGATACG. This gives the protein CASSYEGARADT. The CDR3 in its entirety is CASSYEGARADTQYF.

With respect to this clone: Sequencing ends 3 residues short of the CDR3 end; the germline J gene provides the rest. This chain links TRBV11-2 with TRBJ1-3; a weak D match, TRBD1 (6 bases). The CDR3 loop spans 15 amino acids. Germline V CDR1 and CDR2: SGHAT, FQNNGV. V lost 1 base to trimming and J lost 5 bases, with 12 bases between them. The CDR3 spells CASSLGRGGRNTIYF. CDR3 bases read: TGTGCCAGCAGCTTAGGAAGAGGGGGAAGAAACACC.

As to this clone: Read coverage stops 3 residues before the CDR3 terminus; the germline J gene supplies the remainder. The chain joins TRBV5-5 to TRBJ1-1; D may be TRBD1 (5 bases). Germline-derived CDR1 and CDR2 are SGHKS and YYEKEE (reference sequence). CDR3 size: 15 residues. The V and J ends lost 0 bases and 3 bases respectively, with 12 bases between them. The part of the CDR3 DNA that was read is TGTGCCAGCAGCTTGGTCGGCGGAGGGGACACTGAA. Encoded protein: CASSLVGGGDTE. The complete CDR3 protein is CASSLVGGGDTEAFF.

On this clone itself: The missing CDR3 end, 3 residues past where the read stops, is filled in from the germline J gene. This sequence joins TRBV5-1 and TRBJ2-1, with 10 positions matching TRBD2. The germline V gene has CDR1 SGHRS and CDR2 YFSETQ. V lost 2 bases to trimming and J lost 4 bases; unmatched junction nucleotides: 3. The CDR3 sequence is 15 residues long. CDR3 sequence: CASSLGTSEYNEQFF. The part of the CDR3 DNA that was read is TGCGCCAGCAGCTTAGGGACTAGCGAATACAATGAG.

In the case of this clone: Read data end 3 residues before the CDR3 end; the end is taken from the germline J gene. V gene TRBV20-1 combines with J gene TRBJ1-4; D possibly corresponds to TRBD1 (5 bases). This CDR3 region has 14 residues. The germline gives CDR1 DFQATT, CDR2 SNEGSKA (reference sequence). Trimming removed 6 bases at V and 6 bases at J, with 17 bases between. The CDR3: CSARPRANHEKLFF. The CDR3 bases that were read are TGCAGTGCCAGGCCCAGGGCGAATCATGAAAAA.

By frequency, this clone registers medium-sized. The CDR3 is cut off 3 residues early in the read; its end comes from the germline J gene. The rearrangement links TRBV14 to TRBJ2-3; TRBD2 matches 12 bases. Trimming removed 4 bases from V and 5 bases from J; junction bases left unmatched: 4. CDR1 SGHDN and CDR2 FVKESK come from the germline V gene. The CDR3 loop spans 15 amino acids. The CDR3 reads CASSLSTSGRDTQYF. The CDR3 DNA, read in part, is TGTGCCAGCAGCCTTTCGACTAGCGGGAGAGATACG.

As for this clone: The read ends 3 residues early relative to the CDR3; the germline J gene fills the gap. The chain carries TRBV14 and TRBJ2-2, with 7 nucleotides matching TRBD1. Losses at the gene ends were 3 bases for V and 0 bases for J; bases not matched to a gene: 13. The germline gives CDR1 SGHDN, CDR2 FVKESK. This CDR3 has 19 amino acids. The part of the CDR3 DNA that was read is TGTGCCAGCAGCCAGGCCGGGACAGCCACGGACGCGAACACCGGGGAG. Translating gives CASSQAGTATDANTGE. The entire CDR3 sequence reads CASSQAGTATDANTGELFF.

Comment on this clone: Coverage ceases 3 residues before the CDR3 finishes, and the germline J gene fills in the end. The chain links TRBV7-9 to TRBJ1-2, with 11 bases that match TRBD1. CDR3 size: 15 residues. CDR1 is SEHNR and CDR2 is FQNEAQ in the germline V gene (reference sequence). The CDR3: CASSTGQGETDTYTF. The sequenced part of the CDR3 DNA is TGTGCCAGCAGCACGGGACAGGGGGAAACAGATACC.